The 30 T cell receptor beta chains listed next were all sequenced from one sample in a study of CD8 T cells in Susac syndrome. About 0.5 to 1 ug RNA was reverse transcribed with random hexamers. MiXCR, run by TCRdb on the immunoSEQ multiplex PCR reads, gives a single entry per CDR3 protein. The data contain some 200,000 distinct CDR3 sequences, roughly 90% of them seen just once; the ten biggest clones take up about 0.12%. Material: CD8+ T cells from PBMCs. The receptors stem from a human donor with multiple sclerosis.

The CDR3 DNA reads TGTGCCTGCCAGGACACTGAAGCTTTCTTT. It yields the protein CACQDTEAFF. The chain recombines TRBV30 with TRBJ1-1; D is uncertain. V was pared by 6 bases and J by 3 bases, with 5 bases between. This CDR3 region has 10 residues. Germline CDR1 and CDR2: GTSNPN and SVGIG (reference sequence).

The chain employs TRBV7-3 and TRBJ1-1; 9 bases agree with TRBD1. Germline V gives CDR1 SGHTA, CDR2 FQGTGA. Unmatched junction bases numbered 7, after V lost 5 bases and J lost 3 bases. The CDR3 extends over 15 amino acids. In DNA, the CDR3 is TGTGCCAGCAGCAAGGGACAGGGACGGGACACTGAAGCTTTCTTT. This gives the protein CASSKGQGRDTEAFF.

The CDR3 here is CASTSGYEQYF. CDR3 DNA: TGTGCCAGCACCTCAGGCTACGAGCAGTACTTC. This chain connects TRBV7-2 to TRBJ2-7; D unclear. CDR3 length equals 11 residues. V was shortened by 7 bases and J by 3 bases, with 7 bases between the two germline ends. Germline CDR1 and CDR2: SGHTA and FQGNSA. The variable domain in full, completed from reference TRBV7-2 and TRBJ2-7, reads GAGVSQSPSNKVTEKGKDVELRCDPISGHTALYWYRQSLGQGLEFLIYFQGNSAPDKSGLPSDRFSAERTGGSVSTLTIQRTQQEDSAVYLCASTSGYEQYFGPGTRLTVT.

The chain employs TRBV27 and TRBJ1-2; 9 bases map to TRBD1. Unmatched junction bases numbered 4, after V lost 6 bases and J lost 8 bases. From germline, CDR1 is MNHEY and CDR2 SMNVEV (reference sequence). The CDR3 consists of 12 residues. The CDR3 protein is CASRTGGQGYTF. As DNA, the CDR3 is TGTGCCAGCAGAACAGGGGGCCAAGGCTACACCTTC.

The chain joins TRBV7-9 to TRBJ2-6; D is uncertain. Germline V gene sequence: CDR1 SEHNR, CDR2 FQNEAQ (reference sequence). This CDR3 is 16 amino acids long. V was pared by 1 base and J by 2 bases, with 9 bases between. The CDR3 sequence is CASSLGWGTGANVLTF. The CDR3 bases are TGTGCCAGCAGCTTAGGATGGGGTACTGGGGCCAACGTCCTGACTTTC. The whole variable domain, remainder taken from reference TRBV7-9 and TRBJ2-6, is DTGVSQNPRHKITKRGQNVTFRCDPISEHNRLYWYRQTLGQGPEFLTYFQNEAQLEKSRLLSDRFSAERPKGSFSTLEIQRTEQGDSAMYLCASSLGWGTGANVLTFGAGSRLTVL.

This clonotype appeared a few times. The chain joins TRBV4-1 to TRBJ2-7; possibly TRBD1 or TRBD2 for D (5 bases each). V was shortened by 0 bases and J by 0 bases, with 12 bases between the two germline ends. This CDR3 contains 16 residues. Germline V gene lookup returns CDR1 MGHRA and CDR2 YSYEKL. This CDR3 is CASSQDRGTASYEQYF. CDR3 bases: TGCGCCAGCAGCCAAGATCGAGGGACGGCCTCCTACGAGCAGTACTTC.

The gene calls are TRBV2 and TRBJ2-7; unclear D gene. Per germline, CDR1 SNHLY and CDR2 FYNNEI. V lost 5 bases and J lost 6, with 11 bases in between. The CDR3 is 12 residues long. CDR3 in DNA: TGTGCCAGCAGTCCTCTGCTCTCCGAGCAGTACTTC. Translating gives CASSPLLSEQYF.

This CDR3 reads CSAAAEIRNTEAFF. The CDR3 nucleotides read TGCAGTGCTGCCGCGGAAATCAGGAACACTGAAGCTTTCTTT. The chain joins TRBV20-1 to TRBJ1-1, with D uncertain. The ends were cut back, 5 bases at V and 1 base at J, with 14 bases in the middle. The CDR3 extends over 14 amino acids. CDR1 and CDR2 (germline): DFQATT, SNEGSKA (reference sequence).

CDR3 sequence: CASSVGGSLGNEQFF. Written as DNA, the CDR3 is TGTGCCAGCAGCGTGGGTGGATCGCTGGGCAATGAGCAGTTCTTC. V and J are TRBV9 and TRBJ2-1; D gene ambiguous. V was pared by 2 bases and J by 6 bases, with 15 bases between. Germline V lookup: CDR1 SGDLS, CDR2 YYNGEE. The CDR3 runs 15 residues. Full variable domain (missing parts from reference TRBV9 and TRBJ2-1): DSGVTQTPKHLITATGQRVTLRCSPRSGDLSVYWYQQSLDQGLQFLIQYYNGEERAKGNILERFSAQQFPDLHSELNLSSLELGDSALYFCASSVGGSLGNEQFFGPGTRLTVL.

The chain joins TRBV15 to TRBJ2-1; no definite D call. CDR1 is LNHNV and CDR2 is YYDKDF in the germline V gene (reference sequence). CDR3 length: 11 residues. Trimming took off 5 bases at V and 8 bases at J, with 7 bases between the two ends. The CDR3 region is CATSGPDEQFF. Here the CDR3 DNA reads TGTGCCACCAGCGGGCCCGATGAGCAGTTCTTC.

The rearrangement uses TRBV5-1 and TRBJ2-2; tentatively, D is TRBD2 (6 bases). This CDR3 comprises 14 residues. Trimming stripped 7 bases from V and 2 bases from J, with 12 bases between. CDR1 and CDR2 (germline): SGHRS, YFSETQ. This CDR3 is CASVAGSNTGELFF. Here the CDR3 DNA reads TGCGCCAGCGTGGCGGGGAGTAACACCGGGGAGCTGTTTTTT.

This clonotype was seen only a few times. The chain couples TRBV20-1 to TRBJ2-3; no reliable D call. Trimming removed 4 bases from V and 8 bases from J, with 16 bases in between. Germline lookup yields CDR1 DFQATT and CDR2 SNEGSKA (reference sequence). The CDR3 is made up of 13 amino acids. CDR3 sequence (DNA): TGCAGTGCTATCTGGATATCAGGCGGTACGCAGTATTTT. Translated: CSAIWISGGTQYF.

The genes are TRBV10-3 and TRBJ1-1; unclear D gene. The CDR3 is 15 amino acids. Deletions cut 10 bases from V and 11 bases from J, with 29 bases between. Germline V gene sequence: CDR1 ENHRY, CDR2 SYGVKD. CDR3 sequence (DNA): TGTGCCACCATCCAGACCAGCGGAAGTTCCCAACGGGCTTTCTTT. It encodes CATIQTSGSSQRAFF.

V gene TRBV30 combines with J gene TRBJ2-3; D gene uncertain. Trimming left V 1 base short and J 6 bases short, with 14 bases between. Germline-derived CDR1 and CDR2 are GTSNPN and SVGIG (reference sequence). There are 14 residues in the CDR3. DNA of the CDR3: TGTGCCTGGAGTGCAGGACCGTATGTGGATACGCAGTATTTT. Translating gives CAWSAGPYVDTQYF.

The chain carries TRBV19 and TRBJ2-2; the match to TRBD2 covers 16 bases. CDR1 is LNHDA, CDR2 SQIVND, per germline (reference sequence). V shed 5 bases, J shed 6 bases, and the junction held 6 bases outside the gene matches. This CDR3 has 17 amino acids. CDR3 loop: CASSGTSGGALAGELFF. The DNA for the CDR3 is TGTGCCAGTAGTGGGACTAGCGGGGGGGCCTTGGCCGGGGAGCTGTTTTTT.

This clonotype was detected only a few times. The CDR3 DNA reads as TGCGCCAGCAGCCAGGACCGGGGGGCAGGAAACACCATATATTTT. As protein: CASSQDRGAGNTIYF. The rearrangement links TRBV4-3 to TRBJ1-3; perhaps TRBD1 as D (6 bases). This CDR3 comprises 15 residues. Trimming took 3 bases from V and 4 from J, leaving 13 bases between them. Germline V CDR1 and CDR2: LGHNA, YSLEER.

V gene TRBV20-1 combines with J gene TRBJ1-2, with a tentative D call TRBD1 (5 bases). Germline CDR1 and CDR2: DFQATT and SNEGSKA (reference sequence). The CDR3 totals 14 residues. The V gene lost 6 bases and the J gene lost 2 bases, with 16 bases spanning the gap. The CDR3 region has the DNA TGCAGTGCCTCGGGACTGGACGGGAACTATGGCTACACCTTC. It is translated as CSASGLDGNYGYTF.

V is TRBV6-1 and J is TRBJ2-5; D uncertain. This CDR3 is 15 amino acids long. CDR1 MNHNS and CDR2 SASEGT come from the germline V gene. Trimming left V 6 bases short and J 9 bases short, with 23 bases between. This CDR3 is CASSGRRTAVVAQYF. The CDR3 bases are TGTGCCAGCAGCGGACGTAGGACCGCTGTCGTGGCCCAGTACTTC.

The chain has TRBV13 and TRBJ1-1, with D possibly matching TRBD1 (6 bases). This CDR3 contains 16 residues. V gave up 1 base and J gave up 2 bases, with 14 bases separating them. CDR1 is PRHDT and CDR2 is FYEKMQ in the germline V gene (reference sequence). The CDR3 sequence: CASSLDYGQRNTEAFF. CDR3 nucleotides: TGTGCCAGCAGCTTAGATTATGGACAGCGCAACACTGAAGCTTTCTTT.

The genes are TRBV7-6 and TRBJ2-7; weak D call: TRBD1 (5 bases). Germline V gives CDR1 SGHVS, CDR2 FNYEAQ. V was shortened by 2 bases and J by 6 bases, with 11 bases between the two germline ends. The CDR3 contains 13 residues. The CDR3 nucleotides read TGTGCCAGCAGCTTACAGGGTTCAAGCGAGCAGTACTTC. Translating it yields CASSLQGSSEQYF.

The chain carries TRBV11-2 and TRBJ2-1, with 12 positions matching TRBD2. The V gene's germline CDR1 is SGHAT and CDR2 FQNNGV. The CDR3 is 15 amino acids. Trimming took 5 bases from V and 5 from J; bases not matched to a gene: 4. CDR3 sequence reads: CASSDTSGGNNEQFF. DNA for the CDR3: TGTGCCAGCAGCGATACTAGCGGGGGGAACAATGAGCAGTTCTTC.

The V call is TRBV7-8, the J call TRBJ2-7; TRBD2 matches at 8 bases. This CDR3 has 14 residues. Trimming took 4 bases from V and 3 from J; bases not matched to a gene: 5. In germline, CDR1 is SGHVS, CDR2 FQNEAQ. The CDR3 sequence is CASSSERGHYEQYF. CDR3 DNA sequence: TGTGCCAGCAGCTCGGAGCGGGGGCACTACGAGCAGTACTTC.

In DNA, the CDR3 is TGTGCCAGCAGCTTAGAGGGACGAGTCTCTGGGGCCAACGTCCTGACTTTC. Protein sequence: CASSLEGRVSGANVLTF. The rearrangement links TRBV7-3 to TRBJ2-6; D may match TRBD1 or TRBD2 (5 bases each). The germline V gene encodes CDR1 SGHTA and CDR2 FQGTGA. The CDR3 consists of 17 residues. The V end was cut by 2 bases, the J end by 0 bases, with 11 bases between.

The chain couples TRBV27 to TRBJ1-1; weak D call: TRBD1 (5 bases). CDR1 is MNHEY and CDR2 is SMNVEV in the germline V gene (reference sequence). There are 13 residues in the CDR3. The ends were cut back, 10 bases at V and 0 bases at J, with 12 bases in the middle. The DNA for the CDR3 is TGTGCCACCTGGGACGGCTTGAACACTGAAGCTTTCTTT. Protein: CATWDGLNTEAFF.

This clonotype was counted once. V usage is TRBV9 and J usage is TRBJ2-5, with a weak D call TRBD2 (5 bases). The CDR3 runs to 14 residues. Germline CDR1 SGDLS, CDR2 YYNGEE. V dropped 8 bases and J dropped 2 bases, with 16 bases sitting between them. This CDR3 reads CARTGYGKQETQYF. The CDR3 region has the DNA TGTGCCAGAACGGGTTACGGGAAACAAGAGACCCAGTACTTC.

CDR3 protein: CAWTVSSGGSADTQYF. DNA for the CDR3: TGTGCCTGGACGGTGTCTAGCGGGGGGTCGGCAGATACGCAGTATTTT. The rearrangement joins TRBV30 to TRBJ2-3; 11 bases match TRBD2. The CDR3 has 16 amino acids. The V segment lost 4 bases and the J segment 4 bases; nucleotides outside the gene matches: 10. The germline V gene has CDR1 GTSNPN and CDR2 SVGIG (reference sequence).

This rearrangement joins TRBV19 to TRBJ2-3; TRBD2 is a possible D gene (5 bases). Germline V lookup: CDR1 LNHDA, CDR2 SQIVND (reference sequence). V was pared by 3 bases and J by 6 bases, with 10 bases between. The CDR3 covers 13 residues. In DNA, the CDR3 is TGTGCCAGTAGTATGGCTAGCCACGATACGCAGTATTTT. Translated: CASSMASHDTQYF.

This chain connects TRBV4-1 to TRBJ2-1; the match to TRBD2 covers 12 bases. The CDR3 covers 18 residues. Unmatched junction bases numbered 10, after V lost 3 bases and J lost 4 bases. The V gene's germline CDR1 is MGHRA and CDR2 YSYEKL. The CDR3 DNA sequence: TGCGCCAGCAGCCAGGGTCGAACTAGCGGGAGGATTTACAATGAGCAGTTCTTC. It specifies CASSQGRTSGRIYNEQFF.

The chain has TRBV7-2 and TRBJ2-1, with D possibly TRBD1 on 5 matching bases. CDR3 length: 13 residues. Germline V lookup: CDR1 SGHTA, CDR2 FQGNSA. V was trimmed by 5 bases and J by 5 bases, leaving 10 bases between them. The chain's CDR3 is CASSPTADNEQFF. The CDR3 coding sequence is TGTGCCAGCAGCCCGACAGCTGACAATGAGCAGTTCTTC.

A word on this clonotype: Just one base apart from a much larger clone, this may be a read error. V is TRBV5-6 and J is TRBJ2-3; D not resolved. CDR3 length: 11 residues. CDR1 is SGHDT and CDR2 is YYEEEE in the germline V gene. V was shortened by 1 base and J by 7 bases, with 4 bases between the two germline ends. CDR3 nucleotide sequence: TGTGCCAGCAGCTTGTCAAATACGCAGTATTTT. Translation: CASSLSNTQYF.